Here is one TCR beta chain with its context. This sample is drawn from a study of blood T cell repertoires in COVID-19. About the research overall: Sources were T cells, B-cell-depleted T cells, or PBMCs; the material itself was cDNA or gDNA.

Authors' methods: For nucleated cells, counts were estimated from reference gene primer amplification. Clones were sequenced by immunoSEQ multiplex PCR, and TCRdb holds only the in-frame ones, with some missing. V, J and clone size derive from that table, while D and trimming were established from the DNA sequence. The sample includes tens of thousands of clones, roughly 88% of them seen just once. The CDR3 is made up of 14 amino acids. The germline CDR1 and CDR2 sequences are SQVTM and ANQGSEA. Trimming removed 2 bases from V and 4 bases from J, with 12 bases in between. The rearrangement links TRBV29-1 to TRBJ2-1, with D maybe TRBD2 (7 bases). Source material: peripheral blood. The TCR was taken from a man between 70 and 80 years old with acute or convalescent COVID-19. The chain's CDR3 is CSVERGGPYNEQFF. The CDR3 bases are TGCAGCGTTGAAAGGGGGGGACCTTACAATGAGCAGTTCTTC.